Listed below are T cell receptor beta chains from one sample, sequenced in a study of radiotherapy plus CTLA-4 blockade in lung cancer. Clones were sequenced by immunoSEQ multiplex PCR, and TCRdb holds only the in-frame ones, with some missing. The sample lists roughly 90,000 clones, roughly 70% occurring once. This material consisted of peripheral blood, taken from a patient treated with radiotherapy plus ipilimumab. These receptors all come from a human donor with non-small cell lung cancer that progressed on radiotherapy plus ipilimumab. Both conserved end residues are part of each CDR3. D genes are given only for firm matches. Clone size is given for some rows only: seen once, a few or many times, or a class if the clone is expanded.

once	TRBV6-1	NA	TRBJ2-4	TGTGCCAGCAGTGAAGCGAATGGCAAAAACATTCAGTACTTC	CASSEANGKNIQYF
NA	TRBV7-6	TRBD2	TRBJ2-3	TGTGCCAGCAGCTTCAGCGGGGGGGCGGGGGATACGCAGTATTTT	CASSFSGGAGDTQYF
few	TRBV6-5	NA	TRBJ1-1	TGTGCCAGCAGTTCGCAGGGACTCACTGAAGCTTTCTTT	CASSSQGLTEAFF
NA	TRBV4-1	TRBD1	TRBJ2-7	TGCGCCAGCAGCCAAGCCGGGACAGGGATTTACGAGCAGTACTTC	CASSQAGTGIYEQYF
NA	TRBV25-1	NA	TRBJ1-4	TGTGCCAGCAGTGAAGGAAGTATGACAGTGGAAAAACTGTTTTTT	CASSEGSMTVEKLFF
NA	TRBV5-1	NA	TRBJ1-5	TGTGCCAGCAGCGCTGGGGGAGGGCAGCCCCAGCATTTT	CASSAGGGQPQHF
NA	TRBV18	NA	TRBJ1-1	TGTGCCAGCTCACTAAGAGGGGGGAACACTGAAGCTTTCTTT	CASSLRGGNTEAFF
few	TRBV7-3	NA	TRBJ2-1	TGTGCCAGCAGCTTAAGTCTAGCTTCCTACAATGAGCAGTTCTTC	CASSLSLASYNEQFF
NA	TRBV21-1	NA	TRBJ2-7	TGTGCCAGCAGCGACCCGGCCTACTACGAGCAGTACTTC	CASSDPAYYEQYF
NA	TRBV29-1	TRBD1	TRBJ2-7	TGCAGCGTTGAAAGTAAGACAGGGTTCGAGCAGTACTTC	CSVESKTGFEQYF
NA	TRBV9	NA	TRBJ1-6	TGTGCCAGCAGCGTAGACCCTCTAGTCCATTATAATTCACCCCTCCACTTT	CASSVDPLVHYNSPLHF
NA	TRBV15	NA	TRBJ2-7	TGTGCCACCAGCAGAGGTGGGACCTCCTACGAGCAGTACTTC	CATSRGGTSYEQYF
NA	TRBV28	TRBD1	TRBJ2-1	TGTGCCTCCGGGACAGGGGCCTACAATGAGCAGTTCTTC	CASGTGAYNEQFF
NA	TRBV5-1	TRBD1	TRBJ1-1	TGCGCCAGCAGCTCGACAGGGAAAATCGGCACTGAAGCTTTCTTT	CASSSTGKIGTEAFF
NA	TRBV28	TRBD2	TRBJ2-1	TGTGCCAGCAGGCGATCGGGACTAGCGGCTAATGAGCAGTTCTTC	CASRRSGLAANEQFF
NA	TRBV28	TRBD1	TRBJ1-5	TGTGCCAGCAGTTTATACGGCAGGGGGCGAGGTCAGCCCCAGCATTTT	CASSLYGRGRGQPQHF
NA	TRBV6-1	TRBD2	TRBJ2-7	TGTGCCAGCAAGCAAGCGGGAAGCTCCTACGAGCAGTACTTC	CASKQAGSSYEQYF
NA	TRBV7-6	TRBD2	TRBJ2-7	TGTGCCAGCAGCGCAACTAGCGGGAGCCACACGGGGCAGTACTTC	CASSATSGSHTGQYF
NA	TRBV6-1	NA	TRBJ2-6	TGTGCCAGCATCCTTCCTGGGGCCAACGTCCTGACTTTC	CASILPGANVLTF
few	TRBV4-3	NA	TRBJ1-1	TGCGCCAGCAGCTACACATTGAACACTGAAGCTTTCTTT	CASSYTLNTEAFF
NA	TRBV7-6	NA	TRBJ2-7	TGTGCCAGCAGTTCCGACAGTGGCGAGCAGTACTTC	CASSSDSGEQYF
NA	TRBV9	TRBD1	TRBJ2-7	TGTGCCAGCAGCGTAGAGGGGACAGGGAACTACGAGCAGTACTTC	CASSVEGTGNYEQYF
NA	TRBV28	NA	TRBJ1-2	TGTGCCAGCAGTGGGGCGGGGACTAACTATGGCTACACCTTC	CASSGAGTNYGYTF
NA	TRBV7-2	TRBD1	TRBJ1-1	TGTGCCAGCAGCTTTTCTGCAGGGGGTGAAGCTTTCTTT	CASSFSAGGEAFF
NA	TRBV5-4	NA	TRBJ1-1	TGTGCCAGCAGCACCGCCAGGGGCCGGGTCACTGAAGCTTTCTTT	CASSTARGRVTEAFF
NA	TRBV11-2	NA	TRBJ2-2	TGTGCCAGCAGCGCTAGGGGCCATTCCGGGGAGCTGTTTTTT	CASSARGHSGELFF
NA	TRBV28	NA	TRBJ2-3	TGTGCCAGCAGGACCCCGGGCGATACGCAGTATTTT	CASRTPGDTQYF
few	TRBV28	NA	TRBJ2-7	TGTGCCAGCGGGTGGACCCTCTACGAGCAGTACTTC	CASGWTLYEQYF
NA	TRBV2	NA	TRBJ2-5	TGTGCCAGCTCCGAGGGAGCCGAGACCCAGTACTTC	CASSEGAETQYF
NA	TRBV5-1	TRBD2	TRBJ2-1	TGCGCCAGCAGCTCGGGACTAGCCGGATCGGGTCCCTACAATGAGCAGTTCTTC	CASSSGLAGSGPYNEQFF
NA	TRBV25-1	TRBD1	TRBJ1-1	TGTGCCAGCAGTGAATCAAGGACAGGGGGGTGGGACACTGAAGCTTTCTTT	CASSESRTGGWDTEAFF
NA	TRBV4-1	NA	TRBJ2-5	TGCGCCAGCAGTGTTGGACGGATGAGAGAGACCCAGTACTTC	CASSVGRMRETQYF
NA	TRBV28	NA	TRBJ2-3	TGTGCCAGCAGTTGGGATCGTACGCAGTATTTT	CASSWDRTQYF
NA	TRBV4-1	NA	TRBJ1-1	TGCGCCAGCAGTCTTCAGTTGGGGGGGAACACTGAAGCTTTCTTT	CASSLQLGGNTEAFF
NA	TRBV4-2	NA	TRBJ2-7	TGTGCCAGCAGCCAATCACAGGGCGGACCCTACGAGCAGTACTTC	CASSQSQGGPYEQYF
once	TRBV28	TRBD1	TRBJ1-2	TGTGCCAGCATTCCTCCGTGGGGACAGGGGGGCTACACCTTC	CASIPPWGQGGYTF
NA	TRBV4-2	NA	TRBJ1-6	TGTGCCAGCAGCCAAGTACTGGGGGGCTCCAAATCACCCCTCCACTTT	CASSQVLGGSKSPLHF
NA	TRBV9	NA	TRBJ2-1	TGTGCCAGCAGCGGGGCGGGTAATGAGCAGTTCTTC	CASSGAGNEQFF
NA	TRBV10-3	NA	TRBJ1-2	TGTGCTATCAGTGAGGCAGGGGTCGATGGCTACACCTTC	CAISEAGVDGYTF
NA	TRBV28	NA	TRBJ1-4	TGTGCCAGCAGTTTGATAGACAGAAATGAAAAACTGTTTTTT	CASSLIDRNEKLFF
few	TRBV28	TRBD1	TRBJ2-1	TGTGCCAGCAGCCAACCCGGGACAGGAATAGACAATGAGCAGTTCTTC	CASSQPGTGIDNEQFF
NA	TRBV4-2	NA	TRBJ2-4	TGTGCCAGCAGCCAAGAGGTGGTCGGGGTTGCGGCCAAAAACATTCAGTACTTC	CASSQEVVGVAAKNIQYF
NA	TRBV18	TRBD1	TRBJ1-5	TGTGCCAGCTCACCAACGGGACAGGGGGCTTTAGGCAATCAGCCCCAGCATTTT	CASSPTGQGALGNQPQHF
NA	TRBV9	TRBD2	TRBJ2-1	TGTGCCAGCAGCGTAGCGGGAGGGATTAACAATGAGCAGTTCTTC	CASSVAGGINNEQFF
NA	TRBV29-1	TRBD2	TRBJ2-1	TGCAGCGTTGTTTTAGCGGGAGGGAGGAGCTCCTACAATGAGCAGTTCTTC	CSVVLAGGRSSYNEQFF
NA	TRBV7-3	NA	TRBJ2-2	TGTGCCAGCAGCTTAAGGTGGGGCGGGGTCAACACCGGGGAGCTGTTTTTT	CASSLRWGGVNTGELFF
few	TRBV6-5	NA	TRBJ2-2	TGTGCCAGCAGAGGGGGGCCGAACACCGGGGAGCTGTTTTTT	CASRGGPNTGELFF
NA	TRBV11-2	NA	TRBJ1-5	TGTGCCAGCAGCTTCCAGGGAGGCAATCAGCCCCAGCATTTT	CASSFQGGNQPQHF
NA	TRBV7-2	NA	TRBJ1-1	TGTGCCAGCCTGGCGGGCCGGACTGAAGCTTTCTTT	CASLAGRTEAFF
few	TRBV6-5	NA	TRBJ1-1	TGTGCCAGCAGTAGAAGGGAGGGCCAAAACACTGAAGCTTTCTTT	CASSRREGQNTEAFF
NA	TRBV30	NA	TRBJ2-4	TGTGCCTGGGCCGGGACCCGTGGAATCGAAAACATTCAGTACTTC	CAWAGTRGIENIQYF
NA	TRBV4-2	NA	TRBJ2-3	TGTGCCAGCAGCCAAGACGCTAGCACAGATACGCAGTATTTT	CASSQDASTDTQYF